These T cell receptor beta chains were read from a single sample in a study of Ad26.COV2.S vaccination and SARS-CoV-2 variants. TCRdb's copy holds only in-frame clones and misses some; the assay was immunoSEQ multiplex PCR. The data hold 200,000 to 300,000 clones, with roughly 90% observed a single time. The input for sequencing was peripheral blood, taken in a trial of Ad26.COV2.S vaccine versus placebo. These receptors came from a person between 18 and 65 years old who received the Ad26.COV2.S COVID-19 vaccine or a placebo. CDR3s include the opening cysteine and the closing phenylalanine or tryptophan. D genes are given only for firm matches. Clone size, where shown, is once, few, many, or a class for clones that have expanded.

clone size	J gene	CDR3 length	D gene	V gene	CDR3 protein	CDR3 DNA
-	TRBJ1-1	11	-	TRBV6-5	CASTRYTEAFF	TGTGCCAGCACGAGATACACTGAAGCTTTCTTT
-	TRBJ2-7	13	-	TRBV5-4	CASSYGDLYEQYF	TGTGCCAGCAGCTACGGGGACCTCTACGAGCAGTACTTC
once	TRBJ2-2	14	TRBD1	TRBV7-2	CASSLGQGAWELFF	TGTGCCAGCAGCTTAGGACAGGGGGCGTGGGAGCTGTTTTTT
-	TRBJ2-1	13	-	TRBV4-2	CASSQGSHNEQFF	TGTGCCAGCAGCCAAGGGAGCCACAATGAGCAGTTCTTC
-	TRBJ2-3	16	TRBD2	TRBV9	CASSVAGGGLSNTQYF	TGTGCCAGCAGCGTAGCCGGGGGGGGACTCTCAAATACGCAGTATTTT
-	TRBJ2-3	15	-	TRBV19	CASRHTSQAPDTQYF	TGTGCCAGTAGGCACACGAGCCAGGCCCCCGATACGCAGTATTTT
-	TRBJ1-5	14	-	TRBV19	CASSAGAPHQPQHF	TGTGCCAGTAGTGCGGGGGCGCCTCATCAGCCCCAGCATTTT
-	TRBJ2-7	16	TRBD2	TRBV19	CASSKVDRGGLNEQYF	TGTGCCAGTAGTAAAGTTGACCGGGGGGGTCTTAACGAGCAGTACTTC
-	TRBJ1-1	13	-	TRBV11-2	CASSPAWNTEAFF	TGTGCCAGCAGCCCGGCGTGGAACACTGAAGCTTTCTTT
-	TRBJ1-2	16	-	TRBV7-6	CASSLGTSQLRYGYTF	TGTGCCAGCAGCTTAGGGACAAGCCAGCTGCGCTATGGCTACACCTTC
-	TRBJ2-3	15	-	TRBV28	CASSLSLVSSDTQYF	TGTGCCAGCAGTTTAAGTCTAGTGTCCTCGGATACGCAGTATTTT
-	TRBJ2-7	15	-	TRBV7-2	CASSLEFRAMEEQYF	TGTGCCAGCAGCTTAGAGTTTAGGGCAATGGAAGAGCAGTACTTC
-	TRBJ2-3	14	-	TRBV19	CASGEETVWDTQYF	TGTGCCAGTGGGGAGGAAACCGTCTGGGATACGCAGTATTTT
once	TRBJ2-7	12	-	TRBV24-1	CATSDLRGEQYF	TGTGCCACCAGTGACTTAAGAGGCGAGCAGTACTTC
-	TRBJ2-6	14	-	TRBV7-2	CASSLGTGANVLTF	TGTGCCAGCAGCTTAGGTACCGGGGCCAACGTCCTGACTTTC
-	TRBJ1-1	12	-	TRBV10-3	CASRPGDTEAFF	TGTGCCTCCCGGCCCGGGGACACTGAAGCTTTCTTT
-	TRBJ2-5	14	TRBD2	TRBV28	CASSLTSGQETQYF	TGTGCCAGCAGTTTGACTAGCGGCCAAGAGACCCAGTACTTC
-	TRBJ2-1	19	TRBD2	TRBV7-2	CASSLAGGLAGDLDNEQFF	TGTGCCAGCAGCTTAGCGGGGGGACTAGCGGGAGACCTAGACAATGAGCAGTTCTTC
-	TRBJ2-4	17	-	TRBV25-1	CASSDQKQWEAKNIQYF	TGTGCCAGCAGTGATCAGAAACAGTGGGAGGCCAAAAACATTCAGTACTTC
-	TRBJ1-1	12	-	TRBV6-5	CASTRGRIEAFF	TGTGCCAGCACCCGGGGGAGGATTGAAGCTTTCTTT
-	TRBJ1-2	13	TRBD1	TRBV29-1	CSVETTGGDGYTF	TGCAGCGTTGAGACGACAGGGGGGGATGGCTACACCTTC
-	TRBJ2-5	13	TRBD1	TRBV28	CASRPTGLETQYF	TGTGCCAGCAGACCGACAGGGTTAGAGACCCAGTACTTC
few	TRBJ2-1	12	-	TRBV6-5	CASSKGGYEQFF	TGTGCCAGTAGTAAGGGGGGCTATGAGCAGTTCTTC
-	TRBJ2-7	15	TRBD1	TRBV9	CASSPRQGSSYEQYF	TGTGCCAGCAGCCCCCGACAGGGAAGCTCCTACGAGCAGTACTTC
few	TRBJ2-7	17	TRBD1	TRBV5-6	CASSYLLSGTGAVEQYF	TGTGCCAGCAGCTACCTTCTATCCGGGACAGGGGCAGTCGAGCAGTACTTC
-	TRBJ1-2	13	-	TRBV7-2	CASSLNRRYGYTF	TGTGCCAGCAGCTTAAACAGACGCTATGGCTACACCTTC
-	TRBJ2-3	14	-	TRBV18	CASSLLLSEATQYF	TGTGCCAGCTCCCTCTTACTTAGCGAGGCTACGCAGTATTTT
-	TRBJ1-4	13	-	TRBV10-3	CAIKRATNEKLFF	TGTGCCATCAAGAGGGCAACTAATGAAAAACTGTTTTTT
-	TRBJ2-1	15	-	TRBV27	CASSLRGNAYNEQFF	TGTGCCAGCAGTTTACGTGGGAACGCCTACAATGAGCAGTTCTTC
-	TRBJ2-3	14	TRBD1	TRBV7-9	CASSLGQGRDTQYF	TGTGCCAGCAGCCTCGGACAGGGTAGAGATACGCAGTATTTT
-	TRBJ2-7	15	TRBD1	TRBV3-1/TRBV3-2	CASSLDRGLHYEQYF	TGTGCCAGCAGCCTAGACAGGGGCTTACACTACGAGCAGTACTTC
-	TRBJ2-7	11	-	TRBV7-9	CASSLRGYWYF	TGTGCCAGCAGCTTACGGGGTTATTGGTACTTC
-	TRBJ1-2	13	-	TRBV19	CASSIRWQDGYTF	TGTGCCAGTAGTATAAGGTGGCAGGACGGCTACACCTTC
-	TRBJ2-7	13	TRBD2	TRBV7-3	CASSFGTSGKQYF	TGTGCCAGCAGCTTCGGGACTAGCGGGAAGCAGTACTTC
-	TRBJ2-4	18	TRBD1	TRBV4-1	CASSQPGTGALDKNIQYF	TGCGCCAGCAGCCAACCCGGGACAGGGGCTCTAGACAAAAACATTCAGTACTTC
-	TRBJ2-7	14	-	TRBV6-5	CASSLTGPYYEQYF	TGTGCCAGCAGTTTAACAGGGCCATACTACGAGCAGTACTTC
-	TRBJ2-3	17	TRBD2	TRBV15	CATSRDMASGVTDTQYF	TGTGCCACCAGCAGAGATATGGCTAGCGGGGTCACAGATACGCAGTATTTT
-	TRBJ1-1	14	-	TRBV5-1	CASSVDGGNTEAFF	TGCGCCAGCAGCGTCGATGGGGGGAACACTGAAGCTTTCTTT
-	TRBJ1-3	16	-	TRBV5-4	CASSPFSGFSGNTIYF	TGTGCCAGCAGCCCATTCAGCGGATTCTCTGGAAACACCATATATTTT
-	TRBJ2-1	11	-	TRBV23-1	CASSQSSEQFF	TGCGCCAGCAGTCAATCTTCAGAGCAGTTCTTC
-	TRBJ2-6	15	-	TRBV28	CASNPAGAGANVLTF	TGTGCCAGCAACCCCGCAGGAGCAGGGGCCAACGTCCTGACTTTC
-	TRBJ2-7	17	TRBD2	TRBV11-3	CAGSGTSGATGPYEQYF	TGTGCCGGCTCTGGGACTAGCGGCGCAACGGGCCCCTACGAGCAGTACTTC
-	TRBJ1-4	16	TRBD1	TRBV5-1	CASSWGQGTTNEKLFF	TGCGCCAGTAGCTGGGGACAGGGGACAACTAATGAAAAACTGTTTTTT
-	TRBJ2-1	14	TRBD2	TRBV27	CASNRRGGGYEQFF	TGTGCCAGCAACAGGCGGGGGGGCGGGTATGAGCAGTTCTTC
few	TRBJ1-2	13	-	TRBV30	CAWMGSELYGYTF	TGTGCCTGGATGGGTAGCGAACTCTATGGCTACACCTTC
once	TRBJ2-7	15	-	TRBV5-6	CASSLAGQTAGEQYF	TGTGCCAGCAGCCTTGCGGGACAGACTGCGGGGGAGCAGTACTTC
-	TRBJ1-1	14	-	TRBV5-5	CASSPQAGDTEAFF	TGTGCCAGCAGCCCCCAGGCGGGGGACACTGAAGCTTTCTTT
few	TRBJ2-3	15	-	TRBV9	CASSVGLELTDTQYF	TGTGCCAGCAGCGTAGGACTAGAGCTCACAGATACGCAGTATTTT
-	TRBJ2-7	15	-	TRBV5-1	CASSQDPGSPYEQYF	TGCGCCAGCAGCCAGGACCCCGGTAGTCCCTACGAGCAGTACTTC
-	TRBJ1-1	10	-	TRBV28	CASGRDEAFF	TGTGCCAGTGGACGAGATGAAGCTTTCTTT
-	TRBJ2-3	14	TRBD2	TRBV20-1	CSAGGLARTDTQYF	TGCAGTGCTGGTGGACTAGCGAGGACAGATACGCAGTATTTT
-	TRBJ2-2	13	-	TRBV7-6	CASSLDGTGELFF	TGTGCCAGCAGCTTAGACGGCACCGGGGAGCTGTTTTTT
-	TRBJ1-4	15	TRBD1	TRBV3-1/TRBV3-2	CASSRIGTGDEKLFF	TGTGCCAGCAGCCGCATCGGGACAGGAGATGAAAAACTGTTTTTT
-	TRBJ2-1	11	-	TRBV15	CATSRDYEQFF	TGTGCCACCAGCAGAGATTATGAGCAGTTCTTC